The rows below give T cell receptor beta chains drawn from one sample of a study of blood T cell repertoires in COVID-19. The repertoire was sequenced with immunoSEQ multiplex PCR; TCRdb's copy has only in-frame clones and lacks some. The data hold some 380,000 clones, with around 87% observed a single time. Sequencing was performed on peripheral blood. These receptor sequences come from a man between 18 and 29 years old with active or convalescent COVID-19. Each CDR3 is given with its conserved first and last residue. The order of the fields is V gene, D gene, clone size, J gene, CDR3 protein, CDR3 DNA. A D gene is named only where the DNA matches it firmly. Clone size is given for some rows only: seen once, a few or many times, or a class if the clone is expanded.

TRBV28	TRBD1	NA	TRBJ1-3	CASRRDRVGAGNTIYF	TGTGCCAGCAGACGGGACAGGGTAGGCGCTGGAAACACCATATATTTT
TRBV18	TRBD1	once	TRBJ1-1	CASSRDIDRGRTEAFF	TGTGCCAGCTCACGAGATATTGACAGGGGACGGACTGAAGCTTTCTTT
TRBV18	NA	NA	TRBJ2-1	CASSPQTTNYGEQFF	TGTGCCAGCTCACCACAGACTACAAACTATGGTGAGCAGTTCTTC
TRBV6-6	NA	NA	TRBJ2-1	CASSRLRGFGSYNEQFF	TGTGCCAGCAGCCGACTTAGAGGATTTGGGTCCTACAATGAGCAGTTCTTC
TRBV12-5	TRBD2	NA	TRBJ2-7	CASGSMSPKREPKYEQYF	TGTGCTAGTGGTTCTATGTCCCCCAAGCGGGAGCCGAAATACGAGCAGTACTTC
TRBV28	NA	NA	TRBJ1-2	CASSGSYGYTF	TGTGCCAGCAGTGGCAGCTATGGCTACACCTTC
TRBV5-6	TRBD1	NA	TRBJ1-4	CASSSPQQGGGEKLFF	TGTGCCAGCAGCTCCCCCCAACAGGGGGGGGGAGAAAAACTGTTTTTT
TRBV11-3	TRBD2	NA	TRBJ2-1	CASSPREGPPNEQFF	TGTGCCAGCAGCCCCCGGGAGGGCCCTCCCAATGAGCAGTTCTTC
TRBV28	NA	once	TRBJ2-7	CASSFEGSSYEQYF	TGTGCCAGCAGTTTTGAAGGGAGCTCCTACGAGCAGTACTTC
TRBV28	NA	NA	TRBJ2-3	CASSRGYAGDTQYF	TGTGCCAGCAGTCGCGGGTACGCTGGAGATACGCAGTATTTT
TRBV3-1/TRBV3-2	TRBD1	NA	TRBJ1-5	CASGPGQGTNQPQHF	TGTGCCAGCGGGCCGGGACAGGGTACCAATCAGCCCCAGCATTTT
TRBV5-5	NA	NA	TRBJ1-3	CASSRDIPSGNTIYF	TGTGCCAGCAGCCGAGACATTCCTTCTGGAAACACCATATATTTT
TRBV4-3	TRBD1	NA	TRBJ2-1	CASSPRADRGPYNEQFF	TGCGCCAGCAGCCCCAGGGCCGACAGGGGACCCTACAATGAGCAGTTCTTC
TRBV19	NA	once	TRBJ1-2	CASSIPGVRYGYTF	TGTGCCAGTAGTATCCCAGGGGTACGCTATGGCTACACCTTC
TRBV3-1/TRBV3-2	NA	NA	TRBJ2-6	CASSPLLERSGANVLTF	TGTGCCAGCAGTCCCTTATTGGAGCGCTCTGGGGCCAACGTCCTGACTTTC
TRBV3-1/TRBV3-2	NA	NA	TRBJ2-5	CASSQRGAETQYF	TGTGCCAGCAGCCAAAGGGGCGCGGAGACCCAGTACTTC
TRBV21-1	NA	once	TRBJ1-5	CASSAKGVPGRDQPQHF	TGTGCCAGCAGCGCGAAGGGAGTTCCGGGCCGAGATCAGCCCCAGCATTTT
TRBV7-2	NA	NA	TRBJ2-7	CASSSTAREQYF	TGTGCCAGCAGCTCCACCGCGCGCGAGCAGTACTTC
TRBV18	NA	once	TRBJ1-1	CASSPLGGGDTEAFF	TGTGCCAGCTCACCATTGGGGGGAGGTGACACTGAAGCTTTCTTT
TRBV28	NA	NA	TRBJ1-5	CASNSPGAGFGNQPQHF	TGTGCCAGCAATTCTCCGGGTGCGGGGTTTGGCAATCAGCCCCAGCATTTT
TRBV7-2	TRBD1	NA	TRBJ1-5	CASSPGTGGNQPQHF	TGTGCCAGCAGCCCAGGGACAGGGGGCAATCAGCCCCAGCATTTT
TRBV6-4	TRBD2	NA	TRBJ2-7	CASRGGHPRLHEQYF	TGTGCCAGCAGGGGAGGGCACCCTAGACTCCACGAGCAGTACTTC
TRBV28	NA	NA	TRBJ1-5	CASSLAAWYVSNQPQHF	TGTGCCAGCAGTTTAGCCGCGTGGTATGTAAGCAATCAGCCCCAGCATTTT
TRBV6-2/TRBV6-3	TRBD1	NA	TRBJ1-5	CASSYSWTGGDQPQHF	TGTGCCAGCAGTTACTCTTGGACAGGGGGCGATCAGCCCCAGCATTTT
TRBV25-1	NA	NA	TRBJ2-7	CASSEQIYEQYF	TGTGCCAGCAGTGAACAGATATACGAGCAGTACTTC
TRBV3-1/TRBV3-2	TRBD1	NA	TRBJ1-1	CASSHGQVNTEAFF	TGTGCCAGCAGCCATGGACAGGTGAACACTGAAGCTTTCTTT